Sequencing of this T cell receptor beta chain was carried out in a study of T cell responses to AZD1222 COVID-19 vaccine. TCRdb's copy holds only in-frame clones and misses some; the assay was immunoSEQ multiplex PCR. Seen here are around 99,000 clones, 87% observed once, and the top ten hold about 4.6%. Trimming shortened V by 2 bases and J by 0 bases, and 6 bases separated the two germline ends. This CDR3 region has 14 residues. Germline CDR1 reads SGHKS; CDR2 reads YYEKEE (reference sequence). The genes are TRBV5-5 and TRBJ2-1; D is undetermined. This TCR derives from an adult who received the AZD1222 COVID-19 vaccine. Sequencing used peripheral blood, obtained 28 days after the second AZD1222 dose. The CDR3 region is CASSLGNSYNEQFF. CDR3 coding DNA: TGTGCCAGCAGCTTAGGGAACTCCTACAATGAGCAGTTCTTC.